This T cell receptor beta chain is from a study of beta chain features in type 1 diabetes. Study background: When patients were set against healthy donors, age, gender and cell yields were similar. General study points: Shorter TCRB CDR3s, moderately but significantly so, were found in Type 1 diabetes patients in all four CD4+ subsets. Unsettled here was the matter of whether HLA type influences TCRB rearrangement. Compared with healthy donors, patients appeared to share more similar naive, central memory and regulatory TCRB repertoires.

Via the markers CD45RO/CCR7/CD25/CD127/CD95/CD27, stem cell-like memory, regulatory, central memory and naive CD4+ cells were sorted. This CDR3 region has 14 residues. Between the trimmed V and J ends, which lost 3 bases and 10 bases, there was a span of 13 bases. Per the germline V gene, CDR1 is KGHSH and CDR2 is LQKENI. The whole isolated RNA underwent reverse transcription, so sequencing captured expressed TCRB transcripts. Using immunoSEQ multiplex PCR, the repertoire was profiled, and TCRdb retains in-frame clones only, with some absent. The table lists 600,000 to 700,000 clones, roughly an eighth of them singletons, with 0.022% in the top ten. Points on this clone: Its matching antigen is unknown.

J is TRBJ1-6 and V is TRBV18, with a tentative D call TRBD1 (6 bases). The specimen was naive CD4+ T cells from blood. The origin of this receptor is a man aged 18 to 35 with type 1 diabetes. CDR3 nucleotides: TGTGCCAGCTCACCGGGAGGGGGTGAATCACCCCTCCACTTT. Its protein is CASSPGGGESPLHF.